Each of the 23 T cell receptor beta chains below was sequenced from the same sample in a study of blood T cell repertoires in COVID-19 (dated by TCRdb to about 2020). Receptor libraries were prepared by the immunoSEQ multiplex PCR assay. Entries here come from immuneACCESS through TCRdb and include only in-frame sequences with V and J called. Some clones fail to appear in such tables; in the studies checked, an unresolved V gene covers under half of the shortfall, and the cause of the remainder is unknown. The sample data list approximately 220,000 clones, and nearly 90% of these were observed just once. The top ten hold over 13% of the sample. The sequencing input was PBMCs or T cells enriched from blood (not recorded which). The origin of the receptors is a man aged 30 to 39 who had been exposed to COVID-19.

This clone was picked up a small number of times. The V call is TRBV9, the J call TRBJ2-1, with D hard to call. V was cut by 1 base and J by 6 bases, with 11 bases left in between. Germline CDR1 reads SGDLS; CDR2 reads YYNGEE. This CDR3 spans 14 amino acids. The DNA for the CDR3 is TGTGCCAGCAGCGTAACGCTACTAACCAATGAGCAGTTCTTC. It encodes CASSVTLLTNEQFF.

This rearrangement joins TRBV21-1 to TRBJ1-6. TRBV21-1 counts as a pseudogene. The CDR3 has 15 amino acids. As DNA, the CDR3 is TGTGCCAGCAGCCCTCCTCGGGGTAAGGAGCGGACCCTCCACTTT. It is translated as CASSPPRGKERTLHF.

This clone has a single count. CDR3 in DNA: TGTGCCAGTAGTCCTCGACAGGTCGGTCAGCCCCAGCATTTT. Translating gives CASSPRQVGQPQHF. The chain is built from TRBV19 and TRBJ1-5; D might be TRBD1 (6 bases). V was trimmed by 5 bases and J by 6 bases, leaving 14 bases between them. The CDR3 covers 14 residues. In germline, CDR1 is LNHDA, CDR2 SQIVND (reference sequence). Full variable domain (missing parts from reference TRBV19 and TRBJ1-5): DGGITQSPKYLFRKEGQNVTLSCEQNLNHDAMYWYRQDPGQGLRLIYYSQIVNDFQKGDIAEGYSVSREKKESFPLTVTSAQKNPTAFYLCASSPRQVGQPQHFGDGTRLSIL.

The chain has TRBV11-2 and TRBJ1-1; D is uncertain. This CDR3 is built from 13 residues. The V end was cut by 1 base, the J end by 7 bases, with 10 bases between. Germline V gene lookup returns CDR1 SGHAT and CDR2 FQNNGV. The CDR3 nucleotides are TGTGCCAGCAGCTTAGTAGTTGTGAGTGAAGCTTTCTTT. Protein product: CASSLVVVSEAFF.

Only one count was recorded for this clone. The genes are TRBV29-1 and TRBJ1-2; D is undetermined. This CDR3 has 12 amino acids. The V gene's germline CDR1 is SQVTM and CDR2 ANQGSEA. Trimming shortened V by 3 bases and J by 0 bases, and 5 bases separated the two germline ends. CDR3 nucleotide sequence: TGCAGCGTTGAGGAGGCTAACTATGGCTACACCTTC. Translated, it gives CSVEEANYGYTF.

To note about this clone: A read error may produce the germline difference seen at one junction end. In nucleotides, the CDR3 is TGTGCCAGTAGTATAGATCTTGCGGCGAACTCTGGCTACACCTTC. It translates to CASSIDLAANSGYTF. This sequence joins TRBV19 and TRBJ1-2; D gene unclear. Germline V gives CDR1 LNHDA, CDR2 SQIVND (reference sequence). This CDR3 comprises 15 residues.

The chain combines TRBV7-9 with TRBJ1-6; TRBD1 matches at 9 bases. CDR1 SEHNR and CDR2 FQNEAQ come from the germline V gene (reference sequence). The ends lost 7 bases at V and 6 bases at J; junction bases unmatched: 7. The CDR3 sequence is 15 residues long. As DNA, the CDR3 is TGTGCCAGCACTCCGGACAGGGGAAGTAATTCACCCCTCCACTTT. Translated, it gives CASTPDRGSNSPLHF.

The chain recombines TRBV5-1 with TRBJ2-5; TRBD2 matches at 10 bases. V was clipped by 7 bases and J by 4 bases; unmatched bases: 13. CDR3 length: 16 residues. Per the germline V gene, CDR1 is SGHRS and CDR2 is YFSETQ. CDR3: CASRTPGLARGETQYF. The CDR3 DNA is TGCGCCAGCCGCACTCCGGGACTAGCGAGGGGAGAGACCCAGTACTTC.

The J gene is TRBJ1-3, the V gene TRBV6-5; tentatively, D is TRBD1 (6 bases). Trimming took off 6 bases at V and 5 bases at J, with 14 bases between the two ends. The CDR3 length is 14 residues. In germline, CDR1 is MNHEY, CDR2 SVGAGI. The CDR3 is CASSPDRIRNTIYF. For the CDR3, the DNA is TGTGCCAGCAGCCCCGACAGGATCCGAAACACCATATATTTT.

The V and J genes are TRBV7-9 and TRBJ1-6; tentatively, D is TRBD1 (6 bases). Germline CDR1 and CDR2: SEHNR and FQNEAQ (reference sequence). Trimming shortened V by 2 bases and J by 12 bases, and 14 bases separated the two germline ends. The CDR3 consists of 14 residues. CDR3: CASSLRTQGIPLHF. The CDR3 DNA is TGTGCCAGCAGCTTACGCACACAGGGTATACCCCTCCACTTT.

This chain links TRBV29-1 with TRBJ1-2, with 12 bases that match TRBD1. CDR1 SQVTM and CDR2 ANQGSEA come from the germline V gene. This CDR3 region has 13 residues. Trimming at V came to 6 bases and at J to 7 bases, leaving 6 bases not matched to a gene. CDR3 loop: CSVARDRGLGYTF. CDR3 nucleotide sequence: TGCAGCGTGGCTAGGGACAGGGGGCTTGGCTACACCTTC. Drawing the rest from reference TRBV29-1 and TRBJ1-2, the complete variable domain is SAVISQKPSRDICQRGTSLTIQCQVDSQVTMMFWYRQQPGQSLTLIATANQGSEATYESGFVIDKFPISRPNLTFSTLTVSNMSPEDSSIYLCSVARDRGLGYTFGSGTRLTVV.

Turning to this clone: Since no conserved phenylalanine or tryptophan closes the CDR3, a read error is the likely cause. It is unclear where the CDR3 begins or ends on the DNA, so no DNA is shown, and the CDR3 is as TCRdb lists it. The chain carries TRBV24-1 and TRBJ2-4; TRBD2 reflects the table's D call only, with no check against the DNA. The length of the CDR3 is 11 amino acids, counting both ends. CDR1 is KGHDR and CDR2 is SFDVKD in the germline V gene. CDR3 residues: CATSLWEPGVP.

V is TRBV10-3 and J is TRBJ2-3, with 10 bases fitting TRBD2. Germline CDR1 ENHRY, CDR2 SYGVKD. This CDR3 is 15 amino acids long. The V segment lost 2 bases and the J segment 10 bases; nucleotides outside the gene matches: 9. CDR3 coding DNA: TGTGCCATCAGTGAGATGGGGCTAGCGGGGGAGGCGCAGTATTTT. This gives the protein CAISEMGLAGEAQYF.

V usage is TRBV3-1 (or the pseudogene TRBV3-2) and J usage is TRBJ2-2; 10 bases map to TRBD1. Trimming cost V 8 bases and J 6 bases; bases outside gene matches: 9. This CDR3 comprises 15 residues. In germline, CDR1 is LGHDT, CDR2 YNNKEL (reference sequence). DNA of the CDR3: TGTGCCAGCTCACAGACAGGGGGCTATGCCGGGGAGCTGTTTTTT. Its translation is CASSQTGGYAGELFF.

The chain recombines TRBV7-9 with TRBJ2-5; D is unclear. The length of the CDR3 is 12 residues. Trimming removed 2 bases at V and 5 bases at J, with 6 bases between. Germline V gene lookup returns CDR1 SEHNR and CDR2 FQNEAQ (reference sequence). The CDR3, as DNA: TGTGCCAGCAGCTTAAGGAGCGAGACCCAGTACTTC. Encoded protein: CASSLRSETQYF. Full variable domain (missing parts from reference TRBV7-9 and TRBJ2-5): DTGVSQNPRHKITKRGQNVTFRCDPISEHNRLYWYRQTLGQGPEFLTYFQNEAQLEKSRLLSDRFSAERPKGSFSTLEIQRTEQGDSAMYLCASSLRSETQYFGPGTRLLVL.

The chain uses TRBV9 and TRBJ2-3; 7 bases are a match to TRBD2. The CDR3 runs to 16 residues. V lost 4 bases, J lost 6 bases, and 14 bases stayed unmatched. Germline CDR1 reads SGDLS; CDR2 reads YYNGEE. This chain's CDR3 is CASSPGGGGTRDTQYF. CDR3 in DNA: TGTGCCAGCAGCCCTGGAGGCGGGGGAACCCGGGATACGCAGTATTTT.

The V and J genes are TRBV10-3 and TRBJ1-2; no firm D call. The V end lost 4 bases, the J end lost 2 bases, and 8 bases lay between the germline ends. Germline V lookup: CDR1 ENHRY, CDR2 SYGVKD. The CDR3 spans 13 residues. The CDR3 sequence is CAISGTANYGYTF. In DNA form, the CDR3 reads TGTGCCATCAGTGGTACAGCAAACTATGGCTACACCTTC.

V usage is TRBV2 and J usage is TRBJ2-1; TRBD2 matches at 8 bases. This CDR3 spans 13 amino acids. Germline assignment: CDR1 SNHLY and CDR2 FYNNEI. The trim removed 7 bases at V and 4 bases at J, leaving 3 bases unmatched. The CDR3 DNA follows: TGTGCCAGCAATCGGGGGGGATACAATGAGCAGTTCTTC. It is translated as CASNRGGYNEQFF.

This sequence joins TRBV19 and TRBJ2-3, with 12 nucleotides matching TRBD2. Germline CDR1 LNHDA, CDR2 SQIVND (reference sequence). V lost 6 bases to trimming and J lost 5 bases; unmatched junction nucleotides: 6. The CDR3 sequence is 15 residues long. The CDR3 spells CASSTSGGPRDTQYF. CDR3 coding DNA: TGTGCCAGTAGCACTAGCGGGGGGCCCCGAGATACGCAGTATTTT.

This clone was detected once. The chain has TRBV10-3 and TRBJ1-1; tentatively, D is TRBD1 (5 bases). V dropped 2 bases and J dropped 6 bases, with 7 bases sitting between them. The CDR3 is 12 residues long. Per germline, CDR1 ENHRY and CDR2 SYGVKD. The CDR3 coding sequence is TGTGCCATCAGTGAGACAGGCCCTGAAGCTTTCTTT. Its protein product is CAISETGPEAFF.

In this sample, this clone turned up a few times. The gene calls are TRBV29-1 and TRBJ2-5; 8 bases match TRBD1. V was pared by 7 bases and J by 2 bases, with 3 bases of the junction left unmatched. Looked up from germline, CDR1 is SQVTM and CDR2 is ANQGSEA. This CDR3 has 12 amino acids. CDR3 protein: CSGGQGQETQYF. DNA for the CDR3: TGCAGCGGCGGACAGGGACAAGAGACCCAGTACTTC.

The chain combines TRBV5-5 with TRBJ1-1; no clear D. The length of the CDR3 is 15 residues. Deletions cut 4 bases from V and 7 bases from J, with 20 bases between. CDR1 is SGHKS, CDR2 YYEKEE, per germline (reference sequence). The CDR3 loop reads CASSKTVDPRGEAFF. In DNA form, the CDR3 reads TGTGCCAGCAGCAAGACCGTGGACCCGCGGGGTGAAGCTTTCTTT.

DNA for the CDR3: TGTGCCAGCAGCCAAGAGGGGACTAGCGCCTACAATGAGCAGTTCTTC. Protein product: CASSQEGTSAYNEQFF. The chain recombines TRBV4-2 with TRBJ2-1; TRBD2 matches 10 bases. Germline-derived CDR1 and CDR2 are LGHNA and YNFKEQ. The CDR3 sequence is 16 residues long. The V gene end was trimmed by 0 bases and the J gene end by 2 bases; junction bases not matched to a gene: 1.